Sequencing of this T cell receptor (beta chain) was carried out in a study of T-cell memory formation after mild COVID-19. Study in general: Clusters of TCRs were largely donor specific.

Details on this clonotype: The antigen is undetermined.

After removal of 5 bases from V and 0 bases from J, the junction contained 11 bases not matched to a gene. This CDR3 is built from 17 residues. Germline values: CDR1 MNHNY, CDR2 SVGAGI (reference sequence). Study conclusions and caveats: CD4+ contracting clones were found mainly in CM and EM, and CD8+ ones in EMRA.

TCRdb called the 5' RACE reads again in MiXCR, with one record for every CDR3 protein. The repertoire holds just under 350,000 distinct CDR3 sequences, 10% to 15% seen once, with over 20% in the top ten. Sequences were obtained from PBMCs or a T cell subset sorted from them (not recorded which). The receptor comes from a young man who had mild COVID-19 (a few samples of this study predate the infection). Cell type and time point are not known. V gene TRBV6-6 combines with J gene TRBJ1-1; 8 nucleotides align to TRBD1. CDR3 in amino acids: CASSANYRGAMNTEAFF. DNA of the CDR3: TGTGCCAGCAGTGCGAACTACAGGGGGGCTATGAACACTGAAGCTTTCTTT.